These 11 T cell receptor beta chains originate from one sample sequenced in a study of T cells in women clearing cervical HPV infection. Method: immunoSEQ multiplex PCR; TCRdb's copy keeps in-frame clones and lacks some. The sample has 25,000 to 35,000 clones. The sample consisted of blood buffy coat. These receptors were obtained from a woman between 18 and 69 years old with a cervical HPV16 infection that either progressed to CIN3+ or cleared (not recorded which).

Worth noting for this clone: Read coverage stops 3 residues before the CDR3 terminus; the germline J gene supplies the remainder. The chain links TRBV6-1 to TRBJ1-2; no definite D call. The CDR3 is 12 residues long. Germline-derived CDR1 and CDR2 are MNHNS and SASEGT. Trimming removed 3 bases at V and 1 base at J, with 3 bases between. The CDR3 region is CASSDNNYGYTF. Incomplete CDR3 DNA: TGTGCCAGCAGTGACAATAACTATGGC.

Concerning this clone itself: The read ends 3 residues early relative to the CDR3; the germline J gene fills the gap. This chain connects TRBV20-1 to TRBJ2-2; 8 bases are a match to TRBD2. Trimming took 3 bases from V and 0 from J; bases not matched to a gene: 9. This CDR3 has 17 residues. Germline loops: CDR1 DFQATT, CDR2 SNEGSKA (reference sequence). The covered CDR3 bases are TGCAGTGCTAGTAGTGCCAGCGGGGGATCGAACACCGGGGAG. It yields the protein CSASSASGGSNTGE. The full CDR3 reads CSASSASGGSNTGELFF.

On this clone: The read ends 3 residues before the CDR3 terminus; that terminus is restored from the germline J gene. The chain couples TRBV10-2 to TRBJ2-1; 9 bases are shared with TRBD2. Per germline, CDR1 WSHSY and CDR2 SAAADI. The J segment lost 4 bases and the V segment lost 7 bases, leaving 5 bases of the junction unmatched. The CDR3 is made up of 14 amino acids. The CDR3 loop reads CASIEGLAYNEQFF. The sequenced part of the CDR3 DNA is TGCGCCAGCATCGAAGGACTAGCGTACAATGAG.

To note about this clone: The CDR3 goes on 3 residues after the read ends, and that part is filled in from the germline J gene. The genes are TRBV18 and TRBJ1-1; the D gene is possibly TRBD1 (6 bases). Trimming stripped 1 base from V and 3 bases from J, with 6 bases between. The CDR3 is 13 residues long. Germline V CDR1 and CDR2: KGHSH, LQKENI. The CDR3 here is CASSPQGDTEAFF. The part of the CDR3 DNA that was read is TGTGCCAGCTCACCACAGGGGGACACTGAA.

Worth noting for this clone: The CDR3 end falls 3 residues outside the read, so it is completed with the germline J gene. J is TRBJ2-1 and V is TRBV28; D remains unclear. Germline CDR1 and CDR2: MDHEN and SYDVKM. Trimming left V 5 bases short and J 8 bases short, with 7 bases between. The CDR3 contains 11 residues. The sequenced CDR3 bases are TGTGCCAGCAGTCCCCTTTATGAG. Amino acid sequence: CASSPLYE. The entire CDR3 is CASSPLYEQFF.

Of note for this clone: Read coverage stops 3 residues before the CDR3 terminus; the germline J gene supplies the remainder. This chain links TRBV19 with TRBJ2-4, with D possibly TRBD1 on 6 matching bases. CDR1 LNHDA and CDR2 SQIVND come from the germline V gene (reference sequence). This CDR3 has 15 residues. The CDR3 loop is CASSTHARTAYGQYF. The CDR3 bases that were read are TGTGCCAGTAGTACACACGCGCGGACAGCCTATGGT.

Turning to this clone: Read coverage stops 3 residues before the CDR3 terminus; the germline J gene supplies the remainder. This chain joins TRBV28 and TRBJ2-1, with D possibly TRBD1 on 6 matching bases. Trimming pared 6 bases from V and 4 bases from J, leaving 22 bases between. Germline V CDR1 and CDR2: MDHEN, SYDVKM. This CDR3 is built from 17 residues. The CDR3 bases that were read are TGTGCCAGCAGCCACGACTTGGGGGCGTCCCCTTACAATGAG. Protein sequence: CASSHDLGASPYNE. The complete CDR3 reads CASSHDLGASPYNEQFF.

With regard to this clone: The CDR3 goes on 3 residues after the read ends, and that part is filled in from the germline J gene. The chain has TRBV19 and TRBJ2-3, with 8 bases aligning to TRBD2. The CDR3 runs 16 residues. Looked up from germline, CDR1 is LNHDA and CDR2 is SQIVND (reference sequence). The V and J ends lost 3 bases and 1 base, in that order; junction bases with no gene match: 6. CDR3 DNA, as far as it was read: TGTGCCAGTAGTATCCAGACTAGCGCCCGCACAGATACG. Translation gives CASSIQTSARTDT. The whole CDR3 protein is CASSIQTSARTDTQYF.

About this clone: The read comes to an end 3 residues before the CDR3 does, leaving the germline J gene to fill in the end. This chain connects TRBV5-4 to TRBJ1-2; TRBD1 might be the D (6 bases). CDR3 size: 13 residues. The V gene lost 9 bases and the J gene lost 4 bases, with 16 bases spanning the gap. Germline loops: CDR1 SGHNT, CDR2 YYREEE (reference sequence). The CDR3 region is CATRPQGIYGYTF. The DNA read from the CDR3 is TGTGCCACTCGCCCACAGGGTATCTATGGC.

Worth noting for this clone: The CDR3 end is not reached by the read, which stops 3 residues before it; the germline J gene fills it in. This rearrangement joins TRBV14 to TRBJ2-2; D is unclear. Trimming pared 4 bases from V and 1 base from J, leaving 7 bases between. Germline V CDR1 and CDR2: SGHDN, FVKESK. The CDR3 is 14 residues long. The chain's CDR3 is CASSLSGNTGELFF. CDR3 bases read: TGTGCCAGCAGCCTCTCGGGGAACACCGGGGAG.

A word on this clone: The read terminates 3 residues ahead of where the CDR3 ends, so the germline J gene completes it. This chain links TRBV18 with TRBJ1-1, with 7 bases aligning to TRBD1. Per germline, CDR1 KGHSH and CDR2 LQKENI. V gave up 0 bases and J gave up 3 bases; unmatched junction bases: 16. The CDR3 consists of 19 residues. The chain's CDR3 is CASSPPNRGIVPKYTEAFF. Partial CDR3 DNA: TGTGCCAGCTCACCACCTAACAGGGGAATAGTCCCAAAGTACACTGAA. The full variable domain, its missing parts supplied by reference TRBV18 and TRBJ1-1, is NAGVMQNPRHLVRRRGQEARLRCSPMKGHSHVYWYRQLPEEGLKFMVYLQKENIIDESGMPKERFSAEFPKEGPSILRIQQVVRGDSAAYFCASSPPNRGIVPKYTEAFFGQGTRLTVV.